This TCR beta chain was captured in a study of blood T cell repertoires in COVID-19. Overall study context: From T cells, B-cell-depleted T cells, or PBMCs came the material, which was cDNA or gDNA.

Assay: immunoSEQ multiplex PCR; the TCRdb copy retains only in-frame clones and omits some. The profile covers about 300,000 clones, with around 90% appearing a single time and about 5% taken by the ten largest. Deletions cut 7 bases from V and 0 bases from J, with 18 bases between. This CDR3 is 16 amino acids long. Germline V CDR1 and CDR2: SNHLY, FYNNEI. Recruits, aged roughly 18 to 90 years, lived in 24 US areas. Recovery meant two consecutive negative NP/OP PCR tests, professional clearance, or resolved symptoms. The TCR originated in a man aged 55 to 69 who had recovered from COVID-19. The V call is TRBV2, the J call TRBJ1-1; TRBD1 is a possible D gene (6 bases). Sequenced sample: PBMCs or T cells enriched from blood (not recorded which). CDR3 region: CASMANGTPMNTEAFF. The CDR3 nucleotides are TGTGCCAGCATGGCCAACGGGACACCGATGAACACTGAAGCTTTCTTT.